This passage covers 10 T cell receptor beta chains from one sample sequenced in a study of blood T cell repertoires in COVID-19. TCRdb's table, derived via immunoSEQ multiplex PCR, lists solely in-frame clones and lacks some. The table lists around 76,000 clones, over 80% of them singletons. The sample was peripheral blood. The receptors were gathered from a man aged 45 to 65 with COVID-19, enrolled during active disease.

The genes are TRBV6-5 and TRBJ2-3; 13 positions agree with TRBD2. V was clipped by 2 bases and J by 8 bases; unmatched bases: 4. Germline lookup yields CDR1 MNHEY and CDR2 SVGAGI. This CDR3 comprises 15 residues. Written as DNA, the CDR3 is TGTGCCAGCAGTTACGGGGGACTAGCGGGACTTACGCAGTATTTT. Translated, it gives CASSYGGLAGLTQYF.

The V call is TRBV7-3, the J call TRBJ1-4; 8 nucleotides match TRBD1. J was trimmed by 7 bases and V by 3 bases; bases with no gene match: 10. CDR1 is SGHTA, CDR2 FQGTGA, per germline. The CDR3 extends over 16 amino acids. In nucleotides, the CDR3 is TGTGCCAGCAGCTTGGAGCGCGCAGGGGGCGGTGAAAAACTGTTTTTT. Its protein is CASSLERAGGGEKLFF.

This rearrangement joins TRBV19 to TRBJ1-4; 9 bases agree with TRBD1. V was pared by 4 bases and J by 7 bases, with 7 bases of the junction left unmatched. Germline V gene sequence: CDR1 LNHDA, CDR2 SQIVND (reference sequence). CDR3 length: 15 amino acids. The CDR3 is CASSNRGLDSEKLFF. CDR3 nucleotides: TGTGCCAGTAGTAACAGGGGGCTGGATTCTGAAAAACTGTTTTTT.

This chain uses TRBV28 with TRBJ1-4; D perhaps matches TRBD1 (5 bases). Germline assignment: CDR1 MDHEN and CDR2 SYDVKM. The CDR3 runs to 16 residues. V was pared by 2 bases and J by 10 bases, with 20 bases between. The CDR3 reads CASSLALGGAGGKLFF. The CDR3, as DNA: TGTGCCAGCAGTTTAGCCCTTGGGGGAGCCGGGGGAAAACTGTTTTTT. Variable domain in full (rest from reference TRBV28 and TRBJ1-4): DVKVTQSSRYLVKRTGEKVFLECVQDMDHENMFWYRQDPGLGLRLIYFSYDVKMKEKGDIPEGYSVSREKKERFSLILESASTNQTSMYLCASSLALGGAGGKLFFGSGTQLSVL.

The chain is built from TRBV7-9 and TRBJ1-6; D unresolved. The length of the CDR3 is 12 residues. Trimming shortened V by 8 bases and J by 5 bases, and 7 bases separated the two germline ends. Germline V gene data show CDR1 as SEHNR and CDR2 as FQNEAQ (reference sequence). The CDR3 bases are TGTGCCAGCCGAGTGGATAATTCACCCCTCCACTTT. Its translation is CASRVDNSPLHF.

In DNA, the CDR3 is TGCGCCAGCAGCCTAGAAGGACAGCAAGAGACCCAGTACTTC. It yields the protein CASSLEGQQETQYF. The chain is built from TRBV5-1 and TRBJ2-5; maybe TRBD1 (6 bases). The CDR3 loop spans 14 amino acids. Germline CDR1 SGHRS, CDR2 YFSETQ. V dropped 4 bases and J dropped 2 bases, with 12 bases sitting between them.

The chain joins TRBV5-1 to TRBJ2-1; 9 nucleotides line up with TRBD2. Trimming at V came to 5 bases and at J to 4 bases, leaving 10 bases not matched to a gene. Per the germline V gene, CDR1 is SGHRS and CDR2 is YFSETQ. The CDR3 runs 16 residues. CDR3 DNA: TGCGCCAGCAGGCCCCAGCTAGCGGGAAAATACAATGAGCAGTTCTTC. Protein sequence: CASRPQLAGKYNEQFF.

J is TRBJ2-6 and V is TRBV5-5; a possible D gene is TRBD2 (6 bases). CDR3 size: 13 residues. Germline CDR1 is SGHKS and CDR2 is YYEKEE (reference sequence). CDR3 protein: CGTGGSGANVLTF. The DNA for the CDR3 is TGTGGGACCGGGGGCTCTGGGGCCAACGTCCTGACTTTC.

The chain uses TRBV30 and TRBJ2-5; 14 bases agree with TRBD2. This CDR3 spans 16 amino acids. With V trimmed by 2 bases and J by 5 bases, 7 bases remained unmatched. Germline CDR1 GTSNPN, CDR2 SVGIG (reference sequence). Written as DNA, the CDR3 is TGTGCCTGGAGTAGGGGACTAGCGGGAGAGGCGGAGACCCAGTACTTC. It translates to CAWSRGLAGEAETQYF.

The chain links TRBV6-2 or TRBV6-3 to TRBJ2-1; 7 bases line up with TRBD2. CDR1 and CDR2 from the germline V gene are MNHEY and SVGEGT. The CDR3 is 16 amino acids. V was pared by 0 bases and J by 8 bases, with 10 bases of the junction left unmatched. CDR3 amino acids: CASSYSFGSGMDEQFF. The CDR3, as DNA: TGTGCCAGCAGTTACTCTTTCGGAAGCGGGATGGATGAGCAGTTCTTC.